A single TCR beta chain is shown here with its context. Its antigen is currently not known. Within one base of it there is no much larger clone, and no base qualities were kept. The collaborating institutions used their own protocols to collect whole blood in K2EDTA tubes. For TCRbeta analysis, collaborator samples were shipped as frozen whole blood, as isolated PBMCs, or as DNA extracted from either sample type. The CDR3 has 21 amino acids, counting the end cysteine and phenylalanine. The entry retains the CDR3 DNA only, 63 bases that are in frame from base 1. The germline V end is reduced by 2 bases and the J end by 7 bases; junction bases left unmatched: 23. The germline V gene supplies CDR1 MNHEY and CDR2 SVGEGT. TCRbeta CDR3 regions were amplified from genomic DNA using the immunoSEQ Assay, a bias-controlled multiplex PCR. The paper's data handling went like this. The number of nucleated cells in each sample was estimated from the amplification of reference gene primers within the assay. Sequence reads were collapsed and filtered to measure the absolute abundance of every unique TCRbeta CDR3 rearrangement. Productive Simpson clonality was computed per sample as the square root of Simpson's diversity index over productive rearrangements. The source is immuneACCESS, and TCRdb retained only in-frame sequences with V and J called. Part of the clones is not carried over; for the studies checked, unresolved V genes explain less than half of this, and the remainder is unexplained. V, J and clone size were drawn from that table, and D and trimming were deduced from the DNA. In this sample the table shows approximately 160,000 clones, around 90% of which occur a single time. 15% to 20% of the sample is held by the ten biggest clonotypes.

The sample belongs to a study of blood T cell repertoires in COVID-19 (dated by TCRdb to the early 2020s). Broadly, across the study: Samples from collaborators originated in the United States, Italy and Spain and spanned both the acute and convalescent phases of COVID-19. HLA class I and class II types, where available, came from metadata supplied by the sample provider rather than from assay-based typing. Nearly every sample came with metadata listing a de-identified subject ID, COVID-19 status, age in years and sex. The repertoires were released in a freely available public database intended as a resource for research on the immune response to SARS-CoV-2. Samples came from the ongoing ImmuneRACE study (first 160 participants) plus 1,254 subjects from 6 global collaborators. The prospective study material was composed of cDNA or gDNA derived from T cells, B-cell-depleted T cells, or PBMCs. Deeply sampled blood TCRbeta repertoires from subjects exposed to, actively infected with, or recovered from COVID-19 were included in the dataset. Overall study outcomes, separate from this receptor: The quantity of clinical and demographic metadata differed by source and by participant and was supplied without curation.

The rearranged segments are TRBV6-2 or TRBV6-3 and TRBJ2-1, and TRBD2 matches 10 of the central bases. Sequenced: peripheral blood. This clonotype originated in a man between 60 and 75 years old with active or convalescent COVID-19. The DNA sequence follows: TGTGCCAGCAGTTACCCTGCGCTAGCGGGGGCTCCTACAATGAGCAGGAATGAGCAGTTCTTC. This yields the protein CASSYPALAGAPTMSRNEQFF.